The 25 T cell receptor beta chains below come from one sample, sequenced in a study of cytomegalovirus exposure and HLA in healthy donors. The PCR contained 60 Vbeta and 13 Jbeta primers. Only in-frame clones appear in the TCRdb table, and some are missing; sequencing was by immunoSEQ multiplex PCR. The sample holds about 150,000 clones, around 65% seen once. The sample taken for sequencing was PBMCs. All receptors come from a woman in her 30s in good health and CMV-seropositive.

This chain joins TRBV28 and TRBJ2-5, with TRBD2 as a possible D gene (5 bases). The CDR3 sequence is 16 residues long. Germline V gene sequence: CDR1 MDHEN, CDR2 SYDVKM. The CDR3 nucleotides are TGTGTCTTCGATCAACTGCGGGTCCCCGTTAAAGAGACCCAGTACTTC. It translates to CVFDQLRVPVKETQYF.

The chain is built from TRBV5-6 and TRBJ1-2; 8 positions agree with TRBD1. The V and J ends lost 4 bases and 6 bases, in that order; junction bases with no gene match: 14. Germline V gene sequence: CDR1 SGHDT, CDR2 YYEEEE. The CDR3 consists of 16 residues. This CDR3 is CASSPWGRGPWDGYTF. CDR3 coding DNA: TGTGCCAGCAGCCCGTGGGGCAGGGGGCCATGGGATGGCTACACCTTC.

This chain connects TRBV2 to TRBJ1-1; no reliable D call. The CDR3 is 9 residues long. The germline gives CDR1 SNHLY, CDR2 FYNNEI. V lost 10 bases and J lost 2, with 2 bases in between. The CDR3 region is CAINTEAFF. The CDR3 DNA follows: TGTGCCATAAACACTGAAGCTTTCTTT.

The rearrangement joins TRBV10-3 to TRBJ2-5; D remains unclear. This CDR3 spans 15 amino acids. Trimming left V 9 bases short and J 0 bases short, with 17 bases between. In germline, CDR1 is ENHRY, CDR2 SYGVKD. The DNA for the CDR3 is TGTGCCATTGCCGCCGCGGTGTCGTACCAAGAGACCCAGTACTTC. Translating gives CAIAAAVSYQETQYF.

This clone was detected only once. V is TRBV29-1 and J is TRBJ1-1; D perhaps matches TRBD1 (5 bases). The ends were cut back, 2 bases at V and 0 bases at J, with 13 bases in the middle. There are 15 residues in the CDR3. Germline CDR1 SQVTM, CDR2 ANQGSEA. The CDR3 nucleotides read TGCAGCGTTGAACGCAGGGTGGGTCTGAACACTGAAGCTTTCTTT. It yields the protein CSVERRVGLNTEAFF.

As concerns this clone: Sequence at one end of the junction differs from germline and may be a read error. This sample includes further DNA sequences coding for the same CDR3. The chain combines TRBV2 with TRBJ1-2; 7 nucleotides align to TRBD1. CDR1 and CDR2 from the germline V gene are SNHLY and FYNNEI. The CDR3 is 13 amino acids. CDR3 sequence (DNA): TGTGCCAGCGCAGGGGGAGCTAACTATGGTTACACCTTC. Amino acids: CASAGGANYGYTF. The full variable domain, in which reference TRBV2 and TRBJ1-2 provide the parts outside the CDR3, is EPEVTQTPSHQVTQMGQEVILRCVPISNHLYFYWYRQILGQKVEFLVSFYNNEISEKSEIFDDQFSVERPDGSNFTLKIRSTKLEDSAMYFCASAGGANYGYTFGSGTRLTVV.

The chain joins TRBV5-4 to TRBJ1-2; a weak D match, TRBD1 (5 bases). The V end was cut by 1 base, the J end by 0 bases, with 10 bases between. CDR1 and CDR2 from the germline V gene are SGHNT and YYREEE (reference sequence). CDR3 length equals 15 residues. CDR3 sequence reads: CASSLMGLTNYGYTF. In DNA form, the CDR3 reads TGTGCCAGCAGCTTGATGGGACTCACTAACTATGGCTACACCTTC. The entire variable domain, with the rest obtained from reference TRBV5-4 and TRBJ1-2, is as follows: ETGVTQSPTHLIKTRGQQVTLRCSSQSGHNTVSWYQQALGQGPQFIFQYYREEENGRGNFPPRFSGLQFPNYSSELNVNALELDDSALYLCASSLMGLTNYGYTFGSGTRLTVV.

This clone was recorded only once. In DNA, the CDR3 is TGTGCCAGCAGCTTAGAAGTAACTACCGGGGAGCTGTTTTTT. Translation: CASSLEVTTGELFF. The rearrangement links TRBV7-9 to TRBJ2-2; D not resolved. There are 14 residues in the CDR3. The V and J ends lost 1 base and 5 bases respectively, with 8 bases between them. Germline loops: CDR1 SEHNR, CDR2 FQNEAQ (reference sequence).

The rearrangement links TRBV5-4 to TRBJ1-2, with D unclear. CDR3 size: 14 residues. Germline V lookup: CDR1 SGHNT, CDR2 YYREEE (reference sequence). V was cut by 4 bases and J by 5 bases, with 15 bases left in between. The CDR3 nucleotides are TGTGCCAGCAGCCGCGACACAGCCAGTTATGGCTACACCTTC. As protein: CASSRDTASYGYTF.

This clone was detected only a few times. The chain employs TRBV6-1 and TRBJ2-5; D is perhaps TRBD2 (7 bases). Germline lookup yields CDR1 MNHNS and CDR2 SASEGT. The V end was cut by 3 bases, the J end by 4 bases, with 9 bases between. This CDR3 region has 13 residues. The CDR3 loop is CASSDRGAETQYF. DNA of the CDR3: TGTGCCAGCAGTGATCGGGGGGCAGAGACCCAGTACTTC.

This clone has only a few counts. The CDR3 DNA reads TGCGCCAGCAGCTTCACTTCTGGGGCCAACGTCCTGACTTTC. It encodes CASSFTSGANVLTF. This chain joins TRBV5-1 and TRBJ2-6; D ambiguous. Germline assignment: CDR1 SGHRS and CDR2 YFSETQ. CDR3 length: 14 amino acids. With 2 bases removed from V and 1 base from J, the gap between germline ends came to 4 bases.

This clone was observed a few times. The rearrangement joins TRBV2 to TRBJ1-1; D remains unclear. Trimming removed 5 bases from V and 1 base from J, with 11 bases in between. Germline loops: CDR1 SNHLY, CDR2 FYNNEI. The CDR3 contains 14 residues. The CDR3 loop is CASSLSVWNTEAFF. The CDR3 DNA follows: TGTGCCAGCAGTCTCTCGGTGTGGAACACTGAAGCTTTCTTT.

The V call is TRBV6-6, the J call TRBJ2-3; TRBD2 agrees at 7 bases. V dropped 5 bases and J dropped 1; count of bases not matched to a gene: 9. The germline CDR1 and CDR2 sequences are MNHNY and SVGAGI (reference sequence). The CDR3 is 16 amino acids. CDR3 nucleotide sequence: TGTGCCAGCAGTGGAGGGAGGGGAGAGGGCACAGATACGCAGTATTTT. This encodes CASSGGRGEGTDTQYF.

The CDR3 spells CASSQDPLRGSYNEQFF. Written as DNA, the CDR3 is TGTGCCAGCAGCCAAGATCCTCTACGGGGGTCCTACAATGAGCAGTTCTTC. This chain links TRBV4-2 with TRBJ2-1; D might be TRBD2 (6 bases). CDR1 and CDR2 (germline): LGHNA, YNFKEQ. This CDR3 has 17 amino acids. Trimming took 0 bases from V and 1 from J, leaving 13 bases between them.

In its sample, this clone was seen a few times. This rearrangement joins TRBV5-1 to TRBJ1-2; 9 bases fit TRBD1. Germline-derived CDR1 and CDR2 are SGHRS and YFSETQ. This CDR3 has 15 residues. The V and J ends lost 0 bases and 4 bases, in that order; junction bases with no gene match: 4. CDR3 nucleotide sequence: TGCGCCAGCAGCTTGGGGGGACAGGGTGGCTATGGCTACACCTTC. It translates to CASSLGGQGGYGYTF.

The chain employs TRBV15 and TRBJ1-1, with TRBD1 as a possible D gene (5 bases). Germline CDR1 LNHNV, CDR2 YYDKDF (reference sequence). This CDR3 has 14 residues. V lost 2 bases to trimming and J lost 7 bases, with 14 bases between them. The DNA of the CDR3 is TGTGCCACCAGCAGACCAGACAGCGTGGGTGAAGCTTTCTTT. Translating it yields CATSRPDSVGEAFF.

This clone was observed a handful of times. The V and J genes are TRBV25-1 and TRBJ1-1, with D uncertain. CDR1 and CDR2 from the germline V gene are MGHDK and SYGVNS. The CDR3 covers 12 residues. V lost 4 bases and J lost 8, with 11 bases in between. The CDR3 nucleotides read TGTGCCAGCAGTGTCGGCCGCGGGGAAGCTTTCTTT. The encoded protein is CASSVGRGEAFF.

The chain joins TRBV13 to TRBJ1-2; D is possibly TRBD1 (5 bases). The CDR3 contains 12 residues. Germline V CDR1 and CDR2: PRHDT, FYEKMQ (reference sequence). V shed 5 bases and J shed 8 bases, with 12 bases lying between them. CDR3 nucleotides: TGTGCCAGCAGCCCCCAAAGGGGCGGCTACACCTTC. It encodes CASSPQRGGYTF.

The chain has TRBV27 and TRBJ2-5, with 7 bases identical to TRBD1. The J call may be in error: the DNA end matches TRBJ2-7 better. Germline V CDR1 and CDR2: MNHEY, SMNVEV (reference sequence). The CDR3 covers 14 residues. CDR3 sequence (DNA): TGTGCCAGCAGTTTAAGGTCAGGGGGATACGAGCAGTACTTC. This gives the protein CASSLRSGGYEQYF.

The rearrangement links TRBV29-1 to TRBJ2-2, with TRBD2 identical over 9 bases. Unmatched junction bases numbered 4, after V lost 4 bases and J lost 4 bases. This CDR3 is built from 14 residues. CDR1 is SQVTM and CDR2 is ANQGSEA in the germline V gene. CDR3 bases: TGCAGCGTTGCGGGTAGCGGGAGCACCGGGGAGCTGTTTTTT. It specifies CSVAGSGSTGELFF.

About this clone: At one boundary the junction diverges from the germline segment, which might be a read error. Other DNA sequences within the sample encode an identical CDR3. The chain carries TRBV28 and TRBJ1-1; TRBD1 might be the D (6 bases). CDR1 and CDR2 (germline): MDHEN, SYDVKM. This CDR3 contains 13 residues. The CDR3 sequence is CASRRTGYTEAFF. The CDR3 bases are TGTGCCAGCAGGCGAACAGGGTACACTGAGGCTTTCTTT.

The chain joins TRBV9 to TRBJ1-3, with D tentatively TRBD1 (6 bases). V was clipped by 4 bases and J by 9 bases, with 23 bases between them. This CDR3 has 16 amino acids. Germline CDR1 reads SGDLS; CDR2 reads YYNGEE. CDR3 sequence (DNA): TGTGCCAGCAGCCCAAGGGGAAGTTCTGGGGGCATCACCATATATTTT. This sequence encodes CASSPRGSSGGITIYF.

This clone was counted a few times. This chain links TRBV7-6 with TRBJ1-1, with 12 bases fitting TRBD1. This CDR3 region has 18 residues. V gave up 5 bases and J gave up 3 bases; unmatched junction bases: 13. Germline-derived CDR1 and CDR2 are SGHVS and FNYEAQ. This CDR3 is CASSLYGTGGAGDTEAFF. CDR3 coding DNA: TGTGCCAGCAGCCTTTACGGGACAGGGGGCGCAGGGGACACTGAAGCTTTCTTT. The whole variable domain, filled in from reference TRBV7-6 and TRBJ1-1, reads GAGVSQSPRYKVTKRGQDVALRCDPISGHVSLYWYRQALGQGPEFLTYFNYEAQQDKSGLPNDRFSAERPEGSISTLTIQRTEQRDSAMYRCASSLYGTGGAGDTEAFFGQGTRLTVV.

This clone was picked up a small number of times. V is TRBV30 and J is TRBJ2-7; D is unresolved. CDR1 and CDR2 from the germline V gene are GTSNPN and SVGIG (reference sequence). CDR3 length: 11 residues. V was cut by 5 bases and J by 6 bases, with 11 bases left in between. In nucleotides, the CDR3 is TGTGCCTGGGGCACCCTCCGCGAGCAGTACTTC. This codes for CAWGTLREQYF.

The chain joins TRBV7-3 to TRBJ2-3; D unclear. Germline CDR1 reads SGHTA; CDR2 reads FQGTGA. Trimming stripped 4 bases from V and 6 bases from J, with 11 bases between. There are 13 residues in the CDR3. DNA of the CDR3: TGTGCCAGCAGCTCACCCCTGGAGGATACGCAGTATTTT. It codes for CASSSPLEDTQYF.